This TCR beta chain was identified during a study of T cell clonotyping in hematopoietic cell transplantation. At the level of the study: Recipients were bled about 28 days pretransplant and at posttransplant days 30, 100, 180. Study-level findings and limits: Pathologically expanded recipient clonotypes increased progressively from day 30 to day 180 as diversity fell. At the given depth, recipient repertoires were over 95% de novo clonotypes.

Here immunoSEQ multiplex PCR was the method, and the copy in TCRdb shows in-frame clones only, minus some. The top ten clones hold roughly 9% of a sample with around 3,300 clones, roughly nine tenths of them seen once. A note on this clone: The antigen is not known.

Deletions cut 0 bases from V and 6 bases from J, with 7 bases between. Germline-derived CDR1 and CDR2 are LGHNA and YSLEER. The CDR3 totals 13 residues. The rearrangement links TRBV4-3 to TRBJ2-3; D remains unclear. This TCR came from a male patient aged 60 to 75 who had an allogeneic stem cell transplant from a related donor, so the T cells may come from the graft donor. Some clones in this sample may be carry-over from other donors' samples. The input for sequencing was PBMCs, taken at the time of graft-versus-host disease after allogeneic stem cell transplant. CDR3 residues: CASSQDPSDTQYF. For the CDR3, the DNA is TGCGCCAGCAGCCAAGATCCATCGGATACGCAGTATTTT.